This is a list of T cell receptor beta chains from one sample in a study of T cell responses to AZD1222 COVID-19 vaccine. Sequencing was performed with immunoSEQ multiplex PCR; in TCRdb, only in-frame clones are kept and a portion is missing. The sample includes 65,000 to 75,000 clones, roughly 84% of them seen just once. The source material was peripheral blood, sampled on day 0 of AZD1222 vaccination. These TCRs come from an adult in good health. CDR3s include the opening cysteine and the closing phenylalanine or tryptophan. Fields, in order: D gene, J gene, clone size, V gene, CDR3 protein, CDR3 DNA. D genes are given only for firm matches. Clone size is given for some rows only: seen once, a few or many times, or a class if the clone is expanded.

NA TRBJ2-7 NA TRBV2 CATRGTRKWYEQYF TGTGCCACCAGGGGAACTAGGAAATGGTACGAGCAGTACTTC
NA TRBJ2-3 NA TRBV28 CASSKREGTDTQYF TGTGCCAGCAGTAAAAGGGAAGGTACAGATACGCAGTATTTT
NA TRBJ1-2 NA TRBV9 CASSVGQAYLNYGYTF TGTGCCAGCAGCGTAGGACAGGCCTACTTAAACTATGGCTACACCTTC
NA TRBJ2-1 NA TRBV29-1 CSVDGGDNEQFF TGCAGCGTTGACGGAGGGGACAATGAGCAGTTCTTC
TRBD2 TRBJ2-1 NA TRBV5-1 CASSLDGGRAYEQFF TGCGCCAGCAGCTTGGATGGCGGGAGGGCCTATGAGCAGTTCTTC
NA TRBJ2-3 NA TRBV5-1 CASSLSQDTQYF TGCGCCAGCAGCTTGTCCCAGGATACGCAGTATTTT
TRBD2 TRBJ2-1 once TRBV5-1 CASSRDSGGPLEQFF TGCGCCAGCAGCAGGGATAGCGGGGGGCCTCTGGAGCAGTTCTTC
NA TRBJ2-1 NA TRBV5-5 CASSLVPQVRNEQFF TGTGCCAGCAGCTTGGTACCCCAGGTTCGCAATGAGCAGTTCTTC
TRBD1 TRBJ2-2 NA TRBV11-2 CASSLARGRSTGELFF TGTGCCAGCAGCCTGGCGAGGGGGCGAAGCACCGGGGAGCTGTTTTTT
NA TRBJ2-7 once TRBV19 CASSATASLEQYF TGTGCCAGTAGTGCCACTGCCTCCCTCGAGCAGTACTTC
NA TRBJ2-1 NA TRBV28 CASDRRPYNEQFF TGTGCCAGCGATCGCAGACCCTACAATGAGCAGTTCTTC
TRBD1 TRBJ1-1 NA TRBV10-2 CASRRDRRAGTEAFF TGCGCCAGCAGAAGGGACAGGAGGGCGGGCACTGAAGCTTTCTTT
NA TRBJ1-3 NA TRBV5-8 CASSLVGTVSGNTIYF TGTGCCAGCAGCTTGGTGGGTACAGTCTCTGGAAACACCATATATTTT
NA TRBJ2-2 NA TRBV7-9 CASSLSFEGTGELFF TGTGCCAGCAGCTTAAGTTTTGAGGGCACCGGGGAGCTGTTTTTT
TRBD1 TRBJ1-1 NA TRBV29-1 CSVSTGTANTEAFF TGCAGCGTGTCCACCGGGACAGCCAACACTGAAGCTTTCTTT
NA TRBJ1-6 once TRBV5-5 CASSLSWSGIGSPLHF TGTGCCAGCAGCTTGAGCTGGTCCGGGATAGGTTCACCCCTCCACTTT
NA TRBJ1-3 NA TRBV29-1 CSVDKGGNTIYF TGCAGCGTTGATAAGGGCGGAAACACCATATATTTT
TRBD2 TRBJ2-1 once TRBV5-6 CASRPLAGVSYNEQFF TGTGCCAGCAGACCACTAGCGGGAGTTTCCTACAATGAGCAGTTCTTC
NA TRBJ2-7 NA TRBV19 CATPRQPYEQYF TGTGCCACCCCCAGGCAGCCTTACGAGCAGTACTTC
TRBD1 TRBJ1-1 once TRBV7-2 CASSLAGWTGGLEAFF TGTGCCAGCAGCTTAGCGGGGTGGACAGGTGGTCTTGAAGCTTTCTTT
NA TRBJ2-5 once TRBV7-2 CASSLQPGTQYF TGTGCCAGCAGCTTACAACCGGGGACCCAGTACTTC
TRBD1 TRBJ2-2 NA TRBV28 CASSSFLTRGPNTGELFF TGTGCCAGCAGTTCCTTCCTTACCAGGGGGCCCAACACCGGGGAGCTGTTTTTT
NA TRBJ1-6 NA TRBV19 CASTEGMGNSPLHF TGTGCCAGTACCGAGGGGATGGGCAATTCACCCCTCCACTTT
NA TRBJ2-1 NA TRBV15 CATSTIGQSSYNEQFF TGTGCCACCAGCACGATCGGACAGAGCTCCTACAATGAGCAGTTCTTC
NA TRBJ1-1 NA TRBV18 CASSPQVAEAFF TGTGCCAGCTCACCACAGGTGGCTGAAGCTTTCTTT
TRBD2 TRBJ2-2 NA TRBV4-3 CARSHDDPAGEGTGELFF TGCGCCCGCAGCCACGACGACCCGGCGGGAGAAGGGACCGGGGAGCTGTTTTTT
NA TRBJ1-4 NA TRBV7-2 CASTPLGESEKLFF TGTGCCAGCACCCCATTGGGGGAGTCTGAAAAACTGTTTTTT
TRBD1 TRBJ2-2 NA TRBV7-3 CASSYRGSTGELFF TGTGCCAGCAGCTACAGGGGGTCCACCGGGGAGCTGTTTTTT